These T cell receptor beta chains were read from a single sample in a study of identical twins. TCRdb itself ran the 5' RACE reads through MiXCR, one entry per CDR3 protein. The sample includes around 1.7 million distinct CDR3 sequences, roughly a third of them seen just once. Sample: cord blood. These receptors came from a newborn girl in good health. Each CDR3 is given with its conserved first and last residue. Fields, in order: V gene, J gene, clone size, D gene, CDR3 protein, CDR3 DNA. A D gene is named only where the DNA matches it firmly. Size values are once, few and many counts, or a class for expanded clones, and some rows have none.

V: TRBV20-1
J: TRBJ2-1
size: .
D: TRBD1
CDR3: CSARTPQGHNEQFF
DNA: TGCAGTGCTAGGACCCCACAGGGGCACAATGAGCAGTTCTTC

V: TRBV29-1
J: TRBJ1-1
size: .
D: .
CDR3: CSVEVRDHGGTEAFF
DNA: TGCAGCGTTGAAGTCCGAGACCACGGGGGGACTGAAGCTTTCTTT

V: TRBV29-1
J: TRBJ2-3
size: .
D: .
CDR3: CSVEQGKGTDTQYF
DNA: TGCAGCGTTGAACAGGGGAAGGGCACAGATACGCAGTATTTT

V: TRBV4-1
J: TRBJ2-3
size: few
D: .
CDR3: CASSQAGLSADTQYF
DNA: TGCGCCAGCAGCCAAGCGGGTCTCAGCGCAGATACGCAGTATTTT

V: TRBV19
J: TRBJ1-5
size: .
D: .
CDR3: CAFSIVAVLNQPQHF
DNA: TGTGCCTTTAGTATTGTGGCGGTCCTCAATCAGCCCCAGCATTTT

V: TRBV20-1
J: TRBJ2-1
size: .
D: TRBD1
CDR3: CSANRGLGYNEQFF
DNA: TGCAGTGCGAACAGGGGGCTTGGGTACAATGAGCAGTTCTTC

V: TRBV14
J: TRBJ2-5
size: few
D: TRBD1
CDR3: CASSQDNLRGRIQETQYF
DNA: TGTGCCAGCAGCCAAGACAACTTGAGGGGGCGCATACAAGAGACCCAGTACTTC

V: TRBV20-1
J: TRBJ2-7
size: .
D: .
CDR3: CSARAMGRSSYEQYF
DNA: TGCAGTGCTAGAGCCATGGGACGGAGCTCCTACGAGCAGTACTTC

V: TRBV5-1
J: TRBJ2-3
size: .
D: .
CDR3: CASSLAAGPRTDTQYF
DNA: TGCGCCAGCAGCTTGGCGGCGGGTCCGCGCACAGATACGCAGTATTTT

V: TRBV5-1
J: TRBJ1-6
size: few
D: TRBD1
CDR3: CASSLGWTGGNSPLHF
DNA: TGCGCCAGCAGCTTGGGATGGACAGGGGGCAATTCACCCCTCCACTTT

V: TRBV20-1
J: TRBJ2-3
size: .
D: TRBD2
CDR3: CSASPPTGTSSDTQYF
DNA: TGCAGTGCTAGCCCCCCTACCGGGACTAGTTCAGATACGCAGTATTTT

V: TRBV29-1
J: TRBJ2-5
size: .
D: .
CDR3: CSVVGPLGTQYF
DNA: TGCAGCGTTGTTGGGCCGCTGGGGACCCAGTACTTC

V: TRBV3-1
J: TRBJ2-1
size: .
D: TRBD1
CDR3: CASSQVTTTGGLEQFF
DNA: TGTGCCAGCAGCCAAGTGACGACAACAGGGGGCCTTGAGCAGTTCTTC

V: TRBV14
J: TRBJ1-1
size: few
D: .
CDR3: CASSPRLQWAFF
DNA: TGTGCCAGCAGCCCCCGATTACAATGGGCTTTCTTT

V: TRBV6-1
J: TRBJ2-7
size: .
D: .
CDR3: CASTLFQGNYEQYF
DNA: TGTGCCAGCACCTTATTCCAGGGAAACTACGAGCAGTACTTC

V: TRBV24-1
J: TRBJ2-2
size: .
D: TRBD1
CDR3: CATGQGNTGELFF
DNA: TGTGCCACCGGACAGGGTAACACCGGGGAGCTGTTTTTT

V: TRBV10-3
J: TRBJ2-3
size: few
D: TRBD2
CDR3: CAISAGTSGPFTDTQYF
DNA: TGTGCCATCAGTGCCGGGACTAGCGGGCCTTTCACAGATACGCAGTATTTT

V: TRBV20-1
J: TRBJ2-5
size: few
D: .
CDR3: CSALIEYPKETQYF
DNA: TGCAGTGCCCTGATCGAATATCCTAAAGAGACCCAGTACTTC

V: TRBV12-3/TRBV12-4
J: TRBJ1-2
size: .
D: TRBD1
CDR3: CASSLGDRTGGYTF
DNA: TGTGCCAGCAGTTTAGGGGACAGGACGGGGGGCTACACCTTC

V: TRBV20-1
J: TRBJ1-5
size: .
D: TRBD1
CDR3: CSARGTGGAKAQHF
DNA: TGCAGTGCTAGGGGGACAGGGGGCGCGAAGGCCCAGCATTTT

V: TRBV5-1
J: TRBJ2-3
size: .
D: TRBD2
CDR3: CASSLALAGAATDTQYF
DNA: TGCGCCAGCAGCTTGGCACTAGCGGGAGCCGCCACAGATACGCAGTATTTT

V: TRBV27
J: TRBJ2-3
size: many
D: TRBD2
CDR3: CASSFWGLATDTQYF
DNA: TGTGCCAGCAGTTTCTGGGGACTAGCAACAGATACGCAGTATTTT

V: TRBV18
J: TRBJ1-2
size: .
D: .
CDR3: CASSPDDHGYTF
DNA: TGTGCCAGCTCCCCCGATGATCATGGCTACACCTTC

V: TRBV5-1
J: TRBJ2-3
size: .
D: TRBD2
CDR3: CASSLTAGATDTQYF
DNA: TGCGCCAGCAGCTTGACAGCGGGGGCTACAGATACGCAGTATTTT

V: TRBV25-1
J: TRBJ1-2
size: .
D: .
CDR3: CASSDQGGVYGYTF
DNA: TGTGCCAGCAGTGATCAAGGGGGGGTCTATGGCTACACCTTC

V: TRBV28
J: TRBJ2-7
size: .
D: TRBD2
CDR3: CASSSTAGGLFGSYEQYF
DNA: TGTGCCAGCAGTTCCACAGCGGGAGGGCTCTTCGGATCCTACGAGCAGTACTTC

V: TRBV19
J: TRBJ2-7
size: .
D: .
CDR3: CASSIIGWVSYNEQYF
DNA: TGTGCCAGTAGTATTATTGGCTGGGTTTCCTACAATGAGCAGTACTTC

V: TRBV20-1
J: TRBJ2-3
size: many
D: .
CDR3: CSARDDLPRVDTQYF
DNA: TGCAGTGCTAGAGACGACCTCCCTCGGGTAGATACGCAGTATTTT

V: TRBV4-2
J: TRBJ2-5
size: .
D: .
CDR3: CASSPPKGNEQYF
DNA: TGTGCCAGCAGCCCGCCAAAAGGCAATGAGCAGTACTTC

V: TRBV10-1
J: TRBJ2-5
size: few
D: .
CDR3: CASSESRLGGETQYF
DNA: TGCGCCAGCAGTGAGTCGAGACTAGGCGGGGAGACCCAGTACTTC

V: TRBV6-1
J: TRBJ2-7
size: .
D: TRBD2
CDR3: CASSDLNPTSGYEQYF
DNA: TGTGCCAGCAGTGACCTAAATCCGACTAGCGGCTACGAGCAGTACTTC

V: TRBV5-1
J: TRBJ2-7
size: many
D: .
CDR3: CASSLYDSEQYF
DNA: TGCGCCAGCAGCTTGTATGACAGCGAGCAGTACTTC

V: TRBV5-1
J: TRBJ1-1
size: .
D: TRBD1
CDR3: CASSPDRENTEAFF
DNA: TGCGCCAGCAGCCCGGACAGGGAGAACACTGAAGCTTTCTTT

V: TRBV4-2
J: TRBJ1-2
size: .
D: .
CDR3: CASSQAHRGNGYTF
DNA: TGTGCCAGCAGCCAGGCTCATCGGGGGAATGGCTACACCTTC

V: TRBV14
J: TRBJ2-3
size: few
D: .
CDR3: CASSQEFLLTDTQYF
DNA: TGTGCCAGCAGCCAAGAGTTCTTGTTGACAGATACGCAGTATTTT